Listed below are T cell receptor beta chains from one sample, sequenced in a study of blood T cell repertoires in COVID-19. TCRdb's copy holds only in-frame clones and misses some; the assay was immunoSEQ multiplex PCR. In the table there are 25,000 to 35,000 clones, roughly three quarters of which are singletons. Sequencing was carried out using peripheral blood. These receptors were collected from a woman in her 70s with acute or convalescent COVID-19. The CDR3 runs from the conserved cysteine through the conserved F or W. The D gene is left open where the match is weak. The size entry is marked missing in some rows and otherwise reads once, few, many or a size class.

.	TRBV19	TRBJ2-2	once	TGTGCCAGTAGTTCCCAGGGGACCGGGGAGCTGTTTTTT	CASSSQGTGELFF
.	TRBV6-5	TRBJ2-5	.	TGTGCCAGCAGTCTGGACTCGACGGCCACCCAGTACTTC	CASSLDSTATQYF
.	TRBV4-1	TRBJ2-5	.	TGCGCCAGCAGCCGAAACCCACAGGGGGGGGGAGAGACCCAGTACTTC	CASSRNPQGGGETQYF
TRBD1	TRBV7-3	TRBJ2-2	few	TGTGCCAGCAGCCCCACCGGGACAGCAGTGAACACCGGGGAGCTGTTTTTT	CASSPTGTAVNTGELFF
TRBD2	TRBV4-1	TRBJ2-7	.	TGCGCCAGCAGCCTATCGACTAGCGGCTACGAGCAGTACTTC	CASSLSTSGYEQYF
.	TRBV7-3	TRBJ1-1	.	TGTGCCAGCAGCTTAGGGGGCGCGAACACTGAAGCTTTCTTT	CASSLGGANTEAFF
TRBD1	TRBV28	TRBJ1-6	.	TGTGCCACAAGGGACAGGGGGCGTTCACCCCTCCACTTT	CATRDRGRSPLHF
TRBD2	TRBV6-5	TRBJ2-3	few	TGTGCCAGCAGGGGACTAGCGGGAGGGGTAGATACGCAGTATTTT	CASRGLAGGVDTQYF
.	TRBV5-1	TRBJ2-1	.	TGCGCCAGCAGCGTCTTTTTAGCCGACGCCTACAATGAGCAGTTCTTC	CASSVFLADAYNEQFF
TRBD1	TRBV10-2	TRBJ1-5	.	TGCGCCAGCGGTGGGCTTGGACAGGGCGGTCAGCCCCAGCATTTT	CASGGLGQGGQPQHF
.	TRBV27	TRBJ2-2	.	TGTGCCAGCAGTTCCCGGAAGGGAGGGGGCACCGGGGAGCTGTTTTTT	CASSSRKGGGTGELFF
.	TRBV9	TRBJ2-5	few	TGTGCCAGCAGCGCAGGCTACCGGCAGGACCAAGAGACCCAGTACTTC	CASSAGYRQDQETQYF
TRBD2	TRBV5-1	TRBJ2-4	.	TGCGCCAGCAGCGAGGGACTAGCGGGGGCCCTAGCCAAAAACATTCAGTACTTC	CASSEGLAGALAKNIQYF
TRBD1	TRBV5-4	TRBJ1-2	many	TGTGCCAGCAGCCCTCGGGACAGTTATGGCTACACCTTC	CASSPRDSYGYTF
.	TRBV3-1/TRBV3-2	TRBJ2-4	.	TGTGCCAGCAGCCAAGATGGGGGGAACATTCAGTACTTC	CASSQDGGNIQYF
TRBD2	TRBV5-1	TRBJ2-7	.	TGCGCCAGCAGCTTGAGGCCTAGCGGGAGTAACTACGAGCAGTACTTC	CASSLRPSGSNYEQYF
TRBD2	TRBV27	TRBJ2-7	.	TGTGCCAGCAGTTTATCGGGGCTAGCGGGGGGGGCCTACGAGCAGTACTTC	CASSLSGLAGGAYEQYF
.	TRBV6-1	TRBJ2-7	once	TGTGCCAGCAGTGAAATGAGATACGAGCAGTACTTC	CASSEMRYEQYF
TRBD2	TRBV5-1	TRBJ2-3	.	TGCGCCAGCGGCCTAGCGGGGGGCCGCACAGATACGCAGTATTTT	CASGLAGGRTDTQYF
TRBD1	TRBV6-5	TRBJ1-6	.	TGTGCCAGCTGGACGGGACAGGGGGGTTCACCCCTCCACTTT	CASWTGQGGSPLHF
.	TRBV6-1	TRBJ1-1	.	TGTGCCAGCAGTGAAGGGTCAGGGTCCACTGAAGCTTTCTTT	CASSEGSGSTEAFF
TRBD1	TRBV6-5	TRBJ2-7	.	TGTGCCAGCAGGGATCACCGGGACAGGGCGTACTTC	CASRDHRDRAYF
.	TRBV7-2	TRBJ2-1	few	TGTGCCAGCAGCTTAGACAGGGTTGGATACAATGAGCAGTTCTTC	CASSLDRVGYNEQFF
.	TRBV6-6	TRBJ2-2	.	TGTGCCAGCATCGATGGTGGCGGGGCGACCGGGGAGCTGTTTTTT	CASIDGGGATGELFF
TRBD2	TRBV5-4	TRBJ2-3	.	TGTGCCAGCAGCCCGGGGGGGACTAGCGGGCGGACGCAGTATTTT	CASSPGGTSGRTQYF
TRBD2	TRBV5-6	TRBJ2-2	.	TGTGCCAGCAGCTTAACCCGGACTAGCGGGACCAGTAACCGCGGGGAGCTGTTTTTT	CASSLTRTSGTSNRGELFF
TRBD2	TRBV29-1	TRBJ2-1	.	TGCAGCGTTGGAGGGACTAGCGGGAGACCCGACAATGAGCAGTTCTTC	CSVGGTSGRPDNEQFF
.	TRBV6-2/TRBV6-3	TRBJ1-2	.	TGTGCCAGCAGTTCCGGACGGGAAAACGGCTACACCTTC	CASSSGRENGYTF
TRBD2	TRBV5-4	TRBJ2-5	.	TGTGCCAGCAGCTCTAATTCGGGGGGGCGGCAAGAGACCCAGTACTTC	CASSSNSGGRQETQYF
TRBD1	TRBV7-2	TRBJ2-7	.	TGTGCCAGCAGCGCGCGACAGGGGTCATACGAGCAGTACTTC	CASSARQGSYEQYF
.	TRBV7-9	TRBJ2-7	.	TGTGCCAGCAGCTTGGGGGCGGGTGCGGACTACGAGCAGTACTTC	CASSLGAGADYEQYF
.	TRBV7-9	TRBJ1-6	.	TGTGCCAGCAGCTTAGACCGGGAAAGACCCCTCCACTTT	CASSLDRERPLHF
.	TRBV28	TRBJ1-5	.	TGTGCCAGCAGATCAGGGGCCCAGCCCCAGCATTTT	CASRSGAQPQHF
.	TRBV4-3	TRBJ1-1	few	TGCGCCAGCAGCCAAGATCCTTTCCGGGGATGGGGGCGTAACACTGAAGCTTTCTTT	CASSQDPFRGWGRNTEAFF
.	TRBV20-1	TRBJ2-1	.	TGCAGTGCTTCACCCGGCAATGAGCAGTTCTTC	CSASPGNEQFF
TRBD1	TRBV29-1	TRBJ2-1	.	TGCAGCGTTCCCGACAGGGTCTCCTACAATGAGCAGTTCTTC	CSVPDRVSYNEQFF
TRBD1	TRBV25-1	TRBJ1-3	.	TGTGCCAGCAGTGAAAGTTCCACAGGGGGACGACGTGGAAACACCATATATTTT	CASSESSTGGRRGNTIYF
.	TRBV25-1	TRBJ2-5	.	TGTGCCAGCAGTGCGCCCCCCGGGAGCCTAGAGACCCAGTACTTC	CASSAPPGSLETQYF
.	TRBV20-1	TRBJ1-4	.	TGCAGTGCTAGTGGGGGGGGAACTAATGAAAAACTGTTTTTT	CSASGGGTNEKLFF
TRBD2	TRBV28	TRBJ2-7	few	TGTGCCAGCAGTTTGCAAGGGGCCGGTAGCGGGAGAGTCGTAGGCGAGCAGTACTTC	CASSLQGAGSGRVVGEQYF
TRBD2	TRBV7-9	TRBJ2-1	.	TGTGCCAGCAGCTTACGGTCTAGCGGGAGGGGAAACAATGAGCAGTTCTTC	CASSLRSSGRGNNEQFF
TRBD1	TRBV5-1	TRBJ2-1	.	TGCGCCAGCACCTCTGGGGGGACAGGGCTCTACAATGAGCAGTTCTTC	CASTSGGTGLYNEQFF
.	TRBV13	TRBJ1-5	.	TGTGCCAGCAGCTTAGGTCGGGGGGCGGGCAATCAGCCCCAGCATTTT	CASSLGRGAGNQPQHF
TRBD2	TRBV4-2	TRBJ2-1	.	TGTGCCAGCAGCCAAGAAAGGGGGCCTAGCGGGAGGGCCTACAATGAGCAGTTCTTC	CASSQERGPSGRAYNEQFF
TRBD2	TRBV3-1/TRBV3-2	TRBJ2-3	few	TGTGCCAGCAGCCGAGGACTAGCGGGAGGAGATACGCAGTATTTT	CASSRGLAGGDTQYF
.	TRBV5-1	TRBJ2-7	.	TGCGCCAGCAGCTCCCGAAAGCCCTACGAGCAGTACTTC	CASSSRKPYEQYF
.	TRBV2	TRBJ2-1	once	TGTGCCAGCAGTGATTTCGCGGGGTACTACAATGAGCAGTTCTTC	CASSDFAGYYNEQFF
.	TRBV10-3	TRBJ2-1	.	TGTGCCACGACACGGGGTATAACCTACAATGAGCAGTTCTTC	CATTRGITYNEQFF
.	TRBV18	TRBJ2-3	.	TGTGCCAGCTCACTGGCCGAAGATACGCAGTATTTT	CASSLAEDTQYF
.	TRBV4-3	TRBJ2-3	.	TGCGCCAGCAGCCTAGGGGGCGGGGGGTACCTCACAGATACGCAGTATTTT	CASSLGGGGYLTDTQYF
.	TRBV14	TRBJ2-2	once	TGTGCCAGCAGCCAAGAAAGGACAGTGTTTGGCGGGGAGCTGTTTTTT	CASSQERTVFGGELFF
.	TRBV10-3	TRBJ1-1	.	TGTGCCATCAGCCGGGACACCTTGAACACTGAAGCTTTCTTT	CAISRDTLNTEAFF
TRBD1	TRBV29-1	TRBJ1-1	.	TGCAGCGCTTGGGACAGAGAAGGCACTGAAGCTTTCTTT	CSAWDREGTEAFF
.	TRBV28	TRBJ1-1	.	TGTGCCAGCCTTACAGAGAGGGCAGTTGAAGCTTTCTTT	CASLTERAVEAFF
TRBD1	TRBV6-5	TRBJ2-7	.	TGTGCCAGCAGGACAGGGCTCGAGCAGTACTTC	CASRTGLEQYF
.	TRBV28	TRBJ1-2	few	TGTGCCAGCAGTCTTTCCCTCCGACAGATCAGCTATGGCTACACCTTC	CASSLSLRQISYGYTF
.	TRBV23-1	TRBJ2-7	.	TGCGCCAGCAGTCAATGGCCAGGGGAAAACTACGAGCAGTACTTC	CASSQWPGENYEQYF